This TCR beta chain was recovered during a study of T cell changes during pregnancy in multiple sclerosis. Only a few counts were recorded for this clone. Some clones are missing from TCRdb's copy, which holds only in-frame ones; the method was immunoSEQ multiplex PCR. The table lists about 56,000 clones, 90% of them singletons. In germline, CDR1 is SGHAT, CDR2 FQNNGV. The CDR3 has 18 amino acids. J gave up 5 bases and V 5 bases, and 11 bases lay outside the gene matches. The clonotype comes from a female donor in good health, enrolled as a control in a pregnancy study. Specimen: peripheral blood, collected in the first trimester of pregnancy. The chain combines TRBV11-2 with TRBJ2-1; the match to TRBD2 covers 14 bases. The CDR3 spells CASSPGGWGLAGDNEQFF. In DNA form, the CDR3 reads TGTGCCAGCAGCCCAGGGGGGTGGGGACTAGCGGGAGACAATGAGCAGTTCTTC.